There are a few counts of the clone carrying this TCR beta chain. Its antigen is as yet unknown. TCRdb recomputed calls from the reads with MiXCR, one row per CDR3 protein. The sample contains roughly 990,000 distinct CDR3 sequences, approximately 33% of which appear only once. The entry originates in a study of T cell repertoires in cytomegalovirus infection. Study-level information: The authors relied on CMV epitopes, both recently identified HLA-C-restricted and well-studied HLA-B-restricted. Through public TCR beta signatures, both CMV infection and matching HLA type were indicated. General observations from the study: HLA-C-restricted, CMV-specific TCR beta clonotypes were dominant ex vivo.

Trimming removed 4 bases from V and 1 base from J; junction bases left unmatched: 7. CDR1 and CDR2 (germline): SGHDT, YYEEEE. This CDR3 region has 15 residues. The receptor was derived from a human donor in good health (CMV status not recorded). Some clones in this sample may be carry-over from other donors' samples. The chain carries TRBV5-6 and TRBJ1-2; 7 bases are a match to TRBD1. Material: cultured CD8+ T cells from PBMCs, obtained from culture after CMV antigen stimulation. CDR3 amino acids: CASSTPGQNNYGYTF. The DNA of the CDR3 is TGTGCCAGCAGCACCCCGGGACAGAATAACTATGGCTACACCTTC.